This T cell receptor (beta chain) was identified in a study of shared clonotypes between healthy human individuals. For the study at large: Each donor had three CD4 naive, three CD4 memory, two CD8 naive and one CD8 memory plate. Study results and limitations: Rarefaction gave evidence that sorted-subset sequencing remained incomplete despite large depth.

CD45RO-negative, CCR7-selected cells formed the naive CD8 fraction, which excluded terminally differentiated effector memory CD45RA+ cells. The assay was run at deep level. Data came from immunoSEQ multiplex PCR; TCRdb stores just in-frame clones and leaves some out. The sample shows around 2,100,000 clones, just under 95% of them seen only once. Germline V gives CDR1 SEHNR, CDR2 FQNEAQ (reference sequence). Trimming pared 7 bases from V and 0 bases from J, leaving 11 bases between. This CDR3 is 14 amino acids long. In regard to this clone: Its target is not known.

The J gene is TRBJ2-3, the V gene TRBV7-9, with D unresolved. Sequences were obtained from naive CD8+ T cells sorted from blood. The clonotype originates from a man aged 18 to 30 in good health. The CDR3 reads CASIEDLSTDTQYF. The CDR3 DNA reads TGTGCCAGCATTGAGGATCTTAGCACAGATACGCAGTATTTT. The variable domain in full, with the rest retrieved from reference TRBV7-9 and TRBJ2-3, is DTGVSQNPRHKITKRGQNVTFRCDPISEHNRLYWYRQTLGQGPEFLTYFQNEAQLEKSRLLSDRFSAERPKGSFSTLEIQRTEQGDSAMYLCASIEDLSTDTQYFGPGTRLTVL.